This T cell receptor (beta chain) appears in the sequencing data of a study of CD8 T cells in ankylosing spondylitis. Study-level findings and limits: Within ankylosing spondylitis blood, a TCR beta motif made up of roughly eight highly homologous variants appeared to be characteristic. Significantly higher representation of disease-linked clones was reported for matched ankylosing spondylitis synovial fluid. Clones that were linked to disease were CD8+ and were relatively rare in peripheral blood.

As for this clonotype: Its target is not known.

Each CDR3 protein is one row after TCRdb ran MiXCR on the 5' RACE reads. The repertoire holds 800,000 to 900,000 distinct CDR3 sequences, with 10% to 15% as singletons. The CDR3 runs to 12 residues. V lost 8 bases to trimming and J lost 9 bases, with 14 bases between them. Germline-derived CDR1 and CDR2 are SGHTA and FQGNSA. The chain carries TRBV7-2 and TRBJ2-1; maybe TRBD2 (7 bases). This clonotype was obtained from a male donor with ankylosing spondylitis. Specimen: blood, either unsorted or a sorted T cell fraction (not recorded which). The CDR3 DNA sequence: TGTGCCAGCGGAATAGGGGGGGGTGAGCAGTTCTTC. Translating gives CASGIGGGEQFF. The full variable domain, rest sourced from reference TRBV7-2 and TRBJ2-1, is GAGVSQSPSNKVTEKGKDVELRCDPISGHTALYWYRQSLGQGLEFLIYFQGNSAPDKSGLPSDRFSAERTGGSVSTLTIQRTQQEDSAVYLCASGIGGGEQFFGPGTRLTVL.